This TCR beta chain appears in the sequencing data of a study of blood T cell repertoires in COVID-19. Study-level background: Researchers got acute and convalescent COVID-19 samples from the United States, Italy and Spain. PBMCs, B-cell-depleted T cells, or T cells were the source of the cDNA or gDNA that made up the material.

The length of the CDR3 is 12 residues. The germline gives CDR1 MNHEY, CDR2 SVGAGI. V lost 8 bases, J lost 6 bases, and 14 bases lay in between. The data were produced by immunoSEQ multiplex PCR, yet TCRdb's version contains in-frame clones alone and is incomplete. The data contain 100,000 to 150,000 clones, about 90% of them seen just once; the ten biggest clones take up approximately 8%. The source is a man in his sixties or seventies who had recovered from COVID-19. What was sequenced was peripheral blood. The chain joins TRBV6-5 to TRBJ2-7; no reliable D call. CDR3 DNA sequence: TGTGCCAGCGCCAGTTATCGGGTCGAGCAGTACTTC. As protein: CASASYRVEQYF.